This T cell receptor beta chain emerged from a study of PD-L1 blockade in urothelial cancer. Study-level information: Earlier, patients had received 0 to 3 chemotherapy regimens. Across blood samples, T cells had a median count of around 150,000.

Assay: immunoSEQ multiplex PCR; the TCRdb copy retains only in-frame clones and omits some. The repertoire holds around 69,000 clones, approximately 90% seen once, with over 0.7% in the top ten. The time point is: peripheral blood 6 weeks after treatment start. Each patient gave between 1 and 8 samples of peripheral blood mononuclear cells, which were collected pretreatment and during treatment. Per germline, CDR1 SGHRS and CDR2 YFSETQ. The CDR3 totals 14 residues. Trimming at V came to 7 bases and at J to 0 bases, leaving 4 bases not matched to a gene. This clonotype was obtained from a woman of 80 years or more with urothelial cancer. The specimen comprised PBMCs, sampled around atezolizumab (anti-PD-L1) treatment. This sequence joins TRBV5-1 and TRBJ1-3; 7 positions match TRBD1. CDR3 in DNA: TGCGCCAGCGGACAGGCGCCCTCTGGAAACACCATATATTTT. Protein sequence: CASGQAPSGNTIYF.